The 16 T cell receptor beta chains given below trace back to one sample, sequenced in a study of lymphopenia after photon versus proton radiotherapy. Here immunoSEQ multiplex PCR was the method, and the copy in TCRdb shows in-frame clones only, minus some. Of about 42,000 clones detected, about 83% appear once; the ten largest clones hold around 25%. The source was peripheral blood, collected from a patient treated with proton-based radiotherapy. These receptors were collected from a woman aged 65 to 85 with pancreatic cancer.

As concerns this clone: At one of its ends the junction is not consistent with the germline gene, which may arise from a read error. CDR3 loop: CASSIWTGAETQYF. In DNA, the CDR3 is TGTGCCAGCAGTATATGGACAGGGGCAGAGACCCAGTACTTC. The chain joins TRBV28 to TRBJ2-5; 9 bases line up with TRBD1. Germline loops: CDR1 MDHEN, CDR2 SYDVKM. This CDR3 has 14 amino acids.

V is TRBV6-5 and J is TRBJ2-2; 7 nucleotides line up with TRBD1. The CDR3 sequence is 15 residues long. Germline V gene data show CDR1 as MNHEY and CDR2 as SVGAGI. Trimming cost V 10 bases and J 2 bases; bases outside gene matches: 10. The CDR3 is CATRAGGSNTGELFF. Here the CDR3 DNA reads TGTGCCACCCGGGCAGGGGGTTCCAACACCGGGGAGCTGTTTTTT.

In this sample, this clone turned up a few times. The chain uses TRBV18 and TRBJ1-6; D gene unclear. Trimming took 3 bases from V and 11 from J, leaving 11 bases between them. CDR3 length equals 13 residues. Germline V gene sequence: CDR1 KGHSH, CDR2 LQKENI. CDR3 nucleotides: TGTGCCAGCTCACCGGACCCAGTGACACCCCTCCACTTT. This translates into CASSPDPVTPLHF.

The rearrangement uses TRBV10-3 and TRBJ1-2, with a possible D match to TRBD1 (5 bases). The CDR3 covers 12 residues. The germline V gene has CDR1 ENHRY and CDR2 SYGVKD. Trimming removed 9 bases from V and 12 bases from J, with 20 bases in between. CDR3 sequence (DNA): TGTGCCATACGAGGACGGGGGAGTGGGGACACCTTC. It translates to CAIRGRGSGDTF.

The chain carries TRBV5-4 and TRBJ1-1; D is possibly TRBD1 (6 bases). The CDR3 is 17 residues long. V was shortened by 0 bases and J by 3 bases, with 18 bases between the two germline ends. Germline lookup yields CDR1 SGHNT and CDR2 YYREEE (reference sequence). The CDR3 is CASSLGGSVAGDTEAFF. The CDR3, as DNA: TGTGCCAGCAGCTTGGGGGGTAGTGTGGCAGGGGACACTGAAGCTTTCTTT.

V gene TRBV5-1 combines with J gene TRBJ2-5; D not resolved. The germline gives CDR1 SGHRS, CDR2 YFSETQ. This CDR3 has 15 amino acids. Trimming took off 1 base at V and 2 bases at J, with 12 bases between the two ends. CDR3 sequence (DNA): TGCGCCAGCAGCTTGAATGGAAACGCACAAGAGACCCAGTACTTC. It is translated as CASSLNGNAQETQYF.

The chain links TRBV28 to TRBJ2-1; TRBD2 agrees at 10 bases. The CDR3 sequence is 16 residues long. Trimming took 5 bases from V and 10 from J; bases not matched to a gene: 14. CDR1 MDHEN and CDR2 SYDVKM come from the germline V gene. As DNA, the CDR3 is TGTGCCAGCAGTCCGAGCGGGAGGGCTCTTCTTAAAGAGCAGTTCTTC. Translating it yields CASSPSGRALLKEQFF. Variable domain in full (rest from reference TRBV28 and TRBJ2-1): DVKVTQSSRYLVKRTGEKVFLECVQDMDHENMFWYRQDPGLGLRLIYFSYDVKMKEKGDIPEGYSVSREKKERFSLILESASTNQTSMYLCASSPSGRALLKEQFFGPGTRLTVL.

This clone was seen only a few times. This sequence joins TRBV18 and TRBJ2-6; D gene uncertain. This CDR3 contains 17 residues. V lost 4 bases to trimming and J lost 2 bases, with 15 bases between them. The germline V gene encodes CDR1 KGHSH and CDR2 LQKENI. CDR3: CASSRTGFTTGANVLTF. In DNA form, the CDR3 reads TGTGCCAGCTCACGGACGGGTTTCACGACTGGGGCCAACGTCCTGACTTTC.

This sequence joins TRBV27 and TRBJ2-7; D is ambiguous. Per the germline V gene, CDR1 is MNHEY and CDR2 is SMNVEV (reference sequence). Trimming took off 3 bases at V and 0 bases at J, with 9 bases between the two ends. There are 14 residues in the CDR3. DNA for the CDR3: TGTGCCAGCAGTTTCACCATAAGCTCCTACGAGCAGTACTTC. This translates into CASSFTISSYEQYF.

Judged by abundance, this clone is medium-sized (0.01 to 0.1%). This chain joins TRBV11-2 and TRBJ2-7, with 10 bases fitting TRBD2. J gave up 3 bases and V 1 base, and 6 bases lay outside the gene matches. Germline loops: CDR1 SGHAT, CDR2 FQNNGV. This CDR3 region has 16 residues. CDR3 protein: CASSLAASGSIYEQYF. CDR3 sequence (DNA): TGTGCCAGCAGCTTAGCGGCTAGCGGGAGTATCTACGAGCAGTACTTC.

This sequence joins TRBV6-5 and TRBJ2-3, with 7 bases aligning to TRBD1. V was pared by 8 bases and J by 0 bases, with 5 bases of the junction left unmatched. Germline CDR1 and CDR2: MNHEY and SVGAGI. CDR3 length equals 14 residues. CDR3 residues: CASGGQISTDTQYF. CDR3 sequence (DNA): TGTGCCAGCGGGGGACAGATTAGCACAGATACGCAGTATTTT.

This clone was seen more than once but under ten times. The V and J genes are TRBV30 and TRBJ1-2, with D maybe TRBD1 (5 bases). V was shortened by 3 bases and J by 2 bases, with 16 bases between the two germline ends. Germline V CDR1 and CDR2: GTSNPN, SVGIG (reference sequence). The CDR3 sequence is 15 residues long. The CDR3 protein is CAWRNRRRANYGYTF. DNA of the CDR3: TGTGCCTGGAGAAACAGGAGGAGGGCAAACTATGGCTACACCTTC.

J is TRBJ2-1 and V is TRBV11-2; no definite D call. Trimming pared 2 bases from V and 4 bases from J, leaving 18 bases between. The germline CDR1 and CDR2 sequences are SGHAT and FQNNGV. This CDR3 is built from 17 residues. In DNA form, the CDR3 reads TGTGCCAGCAGCTTATGGGGTCCTGGCGCGTTTTACAATGAGCAGTTCTTC. Translating it yields CASSLWGPGAFYNEQFF.

The rearrangement joins TRBV11-2 to TRBJ2-7; TRBD2 might be the D (6 bases). Germline V gene data show CDR1 as SGHAT and CDR2 as FQNNGV. This CDR3 is 16 amino acids long. V lost 1 base and J 0 bases, leaving 13 bases between the germline ends. The CDR3 region is CASSLVVGTGSYEQYF. The CDR3 DNA reads as TGTGCCAGCAGCTTAGTAGTCGGGACTGGCTCCTACGAGCAGTACTTC.

This chain uses TRBV10-3 with TRBJ2-2; D possibly corresponds to TRBD1 (6 bases). Trimming stripped 6 bases from V and 0 bases from J, with 14 bases between. CDR1 is ENHRY and CDR2 is SYGVKD in the germline V gene. The CDR3 is 16 residues long. CDR3 nucleotides: TGTGCCATCAGGACTCCCGGGACAACGAACACCGGGGAGCTGTTTTTT. It codes for CAIRTPGTTNTGELFF.

The V and J genes are TRBV15 and TRBJ1-6; D is unresolved. CDR1 is LNHNV, CDR2 YYDKDF, per germline (reference sequence). The CDR3 spans 12 residues. V lost 3 bases and J lost 8, with 5 bases in between. The CDR3 region has the DNA TGTGCCACCAGCAGGAGGGATTCACCCCTCCACTTT. It yields the protein CATSRRDSPLHF.